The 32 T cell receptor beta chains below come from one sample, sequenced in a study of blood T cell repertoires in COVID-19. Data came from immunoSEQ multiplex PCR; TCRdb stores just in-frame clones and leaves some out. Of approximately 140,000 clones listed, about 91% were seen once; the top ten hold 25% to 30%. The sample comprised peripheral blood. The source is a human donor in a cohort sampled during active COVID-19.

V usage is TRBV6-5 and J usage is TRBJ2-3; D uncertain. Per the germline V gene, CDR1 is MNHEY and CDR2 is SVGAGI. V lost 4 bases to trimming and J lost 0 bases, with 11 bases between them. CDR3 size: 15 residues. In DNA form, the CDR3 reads TGTGCCAGCAGTTGGAAGTCGACTAGCACAGATACGCAGTATTTT. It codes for CASSWKSTSTDTQYF.

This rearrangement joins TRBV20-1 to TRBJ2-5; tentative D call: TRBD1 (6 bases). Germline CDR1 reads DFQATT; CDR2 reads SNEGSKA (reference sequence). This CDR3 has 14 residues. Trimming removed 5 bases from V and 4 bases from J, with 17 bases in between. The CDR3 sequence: CSAGGGVRLETQYF. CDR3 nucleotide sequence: TGCAGTGCTGGTGGGGGCGTCCGACTAGAGACCCAGTACTTC.

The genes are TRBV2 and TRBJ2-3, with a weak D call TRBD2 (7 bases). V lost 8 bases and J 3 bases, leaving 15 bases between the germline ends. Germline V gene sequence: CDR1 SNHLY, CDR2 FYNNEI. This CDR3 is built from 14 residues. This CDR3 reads CASGRGGRTDTQYF. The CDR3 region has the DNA TGTGCCAGCGGAAGGGGGGGCCGTACAGATACGCAGTATTTT.

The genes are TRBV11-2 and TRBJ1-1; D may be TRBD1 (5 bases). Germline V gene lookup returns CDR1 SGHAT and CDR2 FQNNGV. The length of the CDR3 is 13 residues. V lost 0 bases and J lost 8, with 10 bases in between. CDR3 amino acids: CASSLDTRQEAFF. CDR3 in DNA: TGTGCCAGCAGCTTAGATACGCGACAGGAAGCTTTCTTT.

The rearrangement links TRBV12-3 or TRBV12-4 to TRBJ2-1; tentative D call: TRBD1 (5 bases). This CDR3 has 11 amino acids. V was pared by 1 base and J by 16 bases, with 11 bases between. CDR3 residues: CASSLGTFKFF. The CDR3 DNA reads TGTGCCAGCAGTTTAGGGACATTCAAATTCTTC.

The CDR3 sequence: CASSLILGWGQGTSNQPQHF. For the CDR3, the DNA is TGCGCCAGCAGCTTGATCCTCGGGTGGGGACAGGGGACAAGCAATCAGCCCCAGCATTTT. The chain recombines TRBV5-1 with TRBJ1-5, with 10 bases lining up with TRBD1. V was pared by 1 base and J by 1 base, with 14 bases of the junction left unmatched. Germline lookup yields CDR1 SGHRS and CDR2 YFSETQ. The CDR3 consists of 20 residues.

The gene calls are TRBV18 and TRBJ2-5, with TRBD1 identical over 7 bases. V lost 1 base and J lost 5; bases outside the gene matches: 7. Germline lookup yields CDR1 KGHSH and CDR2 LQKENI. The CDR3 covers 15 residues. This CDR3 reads CASSPRTGPGETQYF. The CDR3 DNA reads TGTGCCAGCTCACCACGGACAGGACCTGGGGAGACCCAGTACTTC.

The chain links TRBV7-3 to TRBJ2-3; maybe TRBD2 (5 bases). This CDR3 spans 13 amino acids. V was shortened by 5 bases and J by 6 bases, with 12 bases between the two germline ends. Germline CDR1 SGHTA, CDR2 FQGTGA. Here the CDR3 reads CASSRGLTDTQYF. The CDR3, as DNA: TGTGCCAGCAGCCGGGGTCTCACGGATACGCAGTATTTT. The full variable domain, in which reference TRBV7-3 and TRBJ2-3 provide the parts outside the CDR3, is GAGVSQTPSNKVTEKGKYVELRCDPISGHTALYWYRQSLGQGPEFLIYFQGTGAADDSGLPNDRFFAVRPEGSVSTLKIQRTERGDSAVYLCASSRGLTDTQYFGPGTRLTVL.

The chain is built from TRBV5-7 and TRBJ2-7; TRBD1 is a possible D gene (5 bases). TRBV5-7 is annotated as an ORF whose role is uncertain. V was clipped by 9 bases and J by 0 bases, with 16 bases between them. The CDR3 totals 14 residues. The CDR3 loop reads CATRLGVYSYEQYF. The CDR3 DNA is TGTGCCACCCGGCTAGGGGTATACTCCTACGAGCAGTACTTC.

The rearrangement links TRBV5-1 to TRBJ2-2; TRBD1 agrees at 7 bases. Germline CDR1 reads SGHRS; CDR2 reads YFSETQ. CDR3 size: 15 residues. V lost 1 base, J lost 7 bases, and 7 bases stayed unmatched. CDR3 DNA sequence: TGCGCCAGCAGCTTGAGGGGGCAGAATGGCGGGGAGCTGTTTTTT. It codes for CASSLRGQNGGELFF.

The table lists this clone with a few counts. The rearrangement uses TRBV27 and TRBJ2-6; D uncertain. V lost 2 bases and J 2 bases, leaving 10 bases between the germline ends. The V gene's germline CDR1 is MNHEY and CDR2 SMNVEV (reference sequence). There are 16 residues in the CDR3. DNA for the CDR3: TGTGCCAGCAGTTTAGGCAGATTAACTGGGGCCAACGTCCTGACTTTC. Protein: CASSLGRLTGANVLTF. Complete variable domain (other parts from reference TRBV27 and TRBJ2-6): EAQVTQNPRYLITVTGKKLTVTCSQNMNHEYMSWYRQDPGLGLRQIYYSMNVEVTDKGDVPEGYKVSRKEKRNFPLILESPSPNQTSLYFCASSLGRLTGANVLTFGAGSRLTVL.

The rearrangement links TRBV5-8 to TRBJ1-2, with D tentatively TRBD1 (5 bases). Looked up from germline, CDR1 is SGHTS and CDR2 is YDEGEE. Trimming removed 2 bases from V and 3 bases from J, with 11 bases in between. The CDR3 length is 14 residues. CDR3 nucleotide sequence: TGTGCCAGCAGCTTCAGGGCAGCTGACTATGGCTACACCTTC. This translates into CASSFRAADYGYTF.

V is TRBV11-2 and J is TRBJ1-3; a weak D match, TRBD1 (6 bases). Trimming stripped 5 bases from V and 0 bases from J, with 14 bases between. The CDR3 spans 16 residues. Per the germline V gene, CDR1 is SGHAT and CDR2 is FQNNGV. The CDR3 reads CASSRTAGNSGNTIYF. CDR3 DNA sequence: TGTGCCAGCAGCCGGACAGCCGGAAACTCTGGAAACACCATATATTTT.

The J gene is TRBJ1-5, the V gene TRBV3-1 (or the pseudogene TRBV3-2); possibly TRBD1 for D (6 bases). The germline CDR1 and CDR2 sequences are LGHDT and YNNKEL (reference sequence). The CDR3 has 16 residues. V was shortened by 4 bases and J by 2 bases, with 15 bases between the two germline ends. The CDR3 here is CASSLGGRAGNQPQHF. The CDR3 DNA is TGTGCCAGCAGCCTTGGGGGCAGGGCTGGCAATCAGCCCCAGCATTTT.

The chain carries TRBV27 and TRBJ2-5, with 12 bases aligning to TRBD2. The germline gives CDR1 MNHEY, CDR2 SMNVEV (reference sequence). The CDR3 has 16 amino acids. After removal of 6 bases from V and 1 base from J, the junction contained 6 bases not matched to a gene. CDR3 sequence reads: CASRKLTSGGQETQYF. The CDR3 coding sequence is TGTGCCAGCAGGAAGCTGACTAGCGGGGGCCAAGAGACCCAGTACTTC.

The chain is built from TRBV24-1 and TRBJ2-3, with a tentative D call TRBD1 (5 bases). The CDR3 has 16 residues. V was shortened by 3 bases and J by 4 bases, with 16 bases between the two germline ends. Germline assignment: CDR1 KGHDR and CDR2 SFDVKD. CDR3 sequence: CATSDAPRDGSDTQYF. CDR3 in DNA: TGTGCCACCAGTGATGCTCCCAGGGATGGGTCAGATACGCAGTATTTT.

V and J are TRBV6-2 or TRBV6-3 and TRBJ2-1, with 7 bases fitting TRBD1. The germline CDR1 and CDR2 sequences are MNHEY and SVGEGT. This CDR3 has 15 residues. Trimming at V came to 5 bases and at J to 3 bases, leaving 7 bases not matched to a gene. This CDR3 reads CASSKRQGYYNEQFF. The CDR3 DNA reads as TGTGCCAGCAGTAAACGACAGGGATACTACAATGAGCAGTTCTTC.

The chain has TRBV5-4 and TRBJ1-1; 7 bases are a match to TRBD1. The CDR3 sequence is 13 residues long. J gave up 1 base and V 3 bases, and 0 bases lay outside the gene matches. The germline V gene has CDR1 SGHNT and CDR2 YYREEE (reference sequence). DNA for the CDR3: TGTGCCAGCAGCTGGGACAGGAACACTGAAGCTTTCTTT. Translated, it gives CASSWDRNTEAFF.

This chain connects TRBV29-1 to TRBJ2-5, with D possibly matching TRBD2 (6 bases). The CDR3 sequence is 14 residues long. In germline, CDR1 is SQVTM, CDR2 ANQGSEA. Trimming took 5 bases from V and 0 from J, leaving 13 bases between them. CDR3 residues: CSVKGGSNQETQYF. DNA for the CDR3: TGCAGCGTTAAGGGAGGCAGTAACCAAGAGACCCAGTACTTC.

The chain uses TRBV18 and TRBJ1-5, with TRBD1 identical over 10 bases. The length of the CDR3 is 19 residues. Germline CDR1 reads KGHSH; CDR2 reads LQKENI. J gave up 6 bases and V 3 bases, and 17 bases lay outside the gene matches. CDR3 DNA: TGTGCCAGCTCACCGGGAGTTCTCTTGACAGGGGGCCGTGGTCAGCCCCAGCATTTT. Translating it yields CASSPGVLLTGGRGQPQHF.

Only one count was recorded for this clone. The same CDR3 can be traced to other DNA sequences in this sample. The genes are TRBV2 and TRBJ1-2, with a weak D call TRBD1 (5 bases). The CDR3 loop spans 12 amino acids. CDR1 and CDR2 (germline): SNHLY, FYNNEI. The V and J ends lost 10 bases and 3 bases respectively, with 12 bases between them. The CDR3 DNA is TGTGCCACGGGTAGGGACTACTATGGCTACACCTTC. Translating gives CATGRDYYGYTF.

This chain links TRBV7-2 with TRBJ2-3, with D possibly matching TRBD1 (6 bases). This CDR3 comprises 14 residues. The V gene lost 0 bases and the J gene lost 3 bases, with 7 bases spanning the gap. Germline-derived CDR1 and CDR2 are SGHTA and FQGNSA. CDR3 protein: CASSLAGATDTQYF. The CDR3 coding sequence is TGTGCCAGCAGCTTAGCGGGGGCGACAGATACGCAGTATTTT.

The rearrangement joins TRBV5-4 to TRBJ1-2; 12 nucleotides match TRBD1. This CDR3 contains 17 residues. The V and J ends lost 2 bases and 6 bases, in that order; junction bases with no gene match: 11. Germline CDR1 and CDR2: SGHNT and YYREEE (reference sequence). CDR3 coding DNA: TGTGCCAGCAGCTTTGCGCTGGGACAGGGGGCAAGTCATGGCTACACCTTC. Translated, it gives CASSFALGQGASHGYTF.

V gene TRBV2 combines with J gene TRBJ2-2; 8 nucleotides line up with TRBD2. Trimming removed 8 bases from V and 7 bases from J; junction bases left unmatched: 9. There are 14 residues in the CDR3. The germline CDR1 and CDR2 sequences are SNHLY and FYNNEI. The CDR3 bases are TGTGCCAGCTATGGAGCGGGGGTAGGCGGGGAGCTGTTTTTT. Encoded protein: CASYGAGVGGELFF.

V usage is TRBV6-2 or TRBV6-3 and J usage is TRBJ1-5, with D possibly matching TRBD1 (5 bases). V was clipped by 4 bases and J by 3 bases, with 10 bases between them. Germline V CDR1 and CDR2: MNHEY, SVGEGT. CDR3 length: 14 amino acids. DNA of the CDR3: TGTGCCAGCAGTTTTGACAGTGTCAATCAGCCCCAGCATTTT. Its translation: CASSFDSVNQPQHF.

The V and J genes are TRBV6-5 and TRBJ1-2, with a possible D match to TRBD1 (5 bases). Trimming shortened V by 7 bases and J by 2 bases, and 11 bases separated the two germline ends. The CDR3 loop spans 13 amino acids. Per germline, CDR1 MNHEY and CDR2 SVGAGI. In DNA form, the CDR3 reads TGTGCCAGCACTCCCAGGGAAAACTATGGCTACACCTTC. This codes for CASTPRENYGYTF.

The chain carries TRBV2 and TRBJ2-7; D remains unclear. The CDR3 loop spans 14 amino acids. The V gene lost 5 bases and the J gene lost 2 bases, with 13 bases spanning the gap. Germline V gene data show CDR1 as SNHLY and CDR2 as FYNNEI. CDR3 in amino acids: CASSKSLATYEQYF. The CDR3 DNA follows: TGTGCCAGCAGTAAGTCCTTAGCCACCTACGAGCAGTACTTC.

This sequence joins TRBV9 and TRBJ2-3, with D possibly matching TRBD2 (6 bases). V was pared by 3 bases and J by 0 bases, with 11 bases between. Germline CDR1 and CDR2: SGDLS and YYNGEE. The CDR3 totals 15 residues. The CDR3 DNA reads TGTGCCAGCAGCGAGGAACTAGCAAGCACAGATACGCAGTATTTT. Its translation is CASSEELASTDTQYF.

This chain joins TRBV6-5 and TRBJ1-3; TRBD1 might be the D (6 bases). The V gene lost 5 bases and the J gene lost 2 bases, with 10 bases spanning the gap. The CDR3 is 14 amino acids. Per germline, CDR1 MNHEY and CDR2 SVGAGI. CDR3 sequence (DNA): TGTGCCAGCAGTCCTACAGGGACTGGAAACACCATATATTTT. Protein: CASSPTGTGNTIYF.

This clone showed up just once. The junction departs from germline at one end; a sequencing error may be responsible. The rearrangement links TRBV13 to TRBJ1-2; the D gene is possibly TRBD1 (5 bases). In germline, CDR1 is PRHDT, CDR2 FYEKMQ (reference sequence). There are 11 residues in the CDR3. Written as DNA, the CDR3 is TGTGCCAGCGCCCTCCAGGGCCCGTTGGGGTTC. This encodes CASALQGPLGF.

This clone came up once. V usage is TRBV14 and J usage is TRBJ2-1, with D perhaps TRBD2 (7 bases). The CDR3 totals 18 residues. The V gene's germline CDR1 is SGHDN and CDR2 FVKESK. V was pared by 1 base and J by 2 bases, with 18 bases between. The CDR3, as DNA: TGTGCCAGCAGCCAAGCCCAGTGGCGGGGGCCCACCTACAATGAGCAGTTCTTC. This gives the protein CASSQAQWRGPTYNEQFF.

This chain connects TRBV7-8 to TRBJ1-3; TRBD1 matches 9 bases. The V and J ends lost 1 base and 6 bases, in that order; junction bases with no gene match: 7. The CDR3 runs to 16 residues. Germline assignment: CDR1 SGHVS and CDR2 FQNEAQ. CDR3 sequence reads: CASSLVTGGATNTIYF. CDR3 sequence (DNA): TGTGCCAGCAGCTTAGTCACAGGGGGCGCGACAAACACCATATATTTT.